Each of the 20 T cell receptor beta chains below was sequenced from the same sample in a study of blood T cell repertoires in COVID-19. Only in-frame clones appear in the TCRdb table, and some are missing; sequencing was by immunoSEQ multiplex PCR. The table includes over 85,000 clones, roughly 88% detected once. Source material: peripheral blood. Every receptor here comes from a woman in her seventies with acute or convalescent COVID-19.

The rearrangement joins TRBV30 to TRBJ1-4; 7 bases are a match to TRBD1. The CDR3 is made up of 18 amino acids. Germline values: CDR1 GTSNPN, CDR2 SVGIG (reference sequence). Trimming removed 1 base from V and 0 bases from J; junction bases left unmatched: 11. The CDR3 loop reads CAWSARAGGLTTNEKLFF. In DNA form, the CDR3 reads TGTGCCTGGAGTGCTCGGGCAGGGGGGCTAACAACTAATGAAAAACTGTTTTTT.

This clone was seen a handful of times. This sequence joins TRBV4-1 and TRBJ1-4; no clear D gene. The V gene lost 1 base and the J gene lost 10 bases, with 13 bases spanning the gap. The germline CDR1 and CDR2 sequences are MGHRA and YSYEKL. This CDR3 spans 14 amino acids. CDR3 amino acids: CASSQAGTEGKLFF. CDR3 nucleotide sequence: TGCGCCAGCAGCCAAGCAGGAACCGAAGGAAAACTGTTTTTT.

This clone has just one count. The V gene is TRBV28, the J gene TRBJ1-3; D remains ambiguous. Germline CDR1 MDHEN, CDR2 SYDVKM. V was cut by 7 bases and J by 0 bases, with 4 bases left in between. This CDR3 has 12 amino acids. The CDR3 sequence: CASTISGNTIYF. The CDR3 DNA reads as TGTGCCAGCACTATCTCTGGAAACACCATATATTTT.

This chain uses TRBV4-1 with TRBJ2-3, with unresolved D. This CDR3 comprises 17 residues. V lost 1 base, J lost 0 bases, and 14 bases lay in between. Germline loops: CDR1 MGHRA, CDR2 YSYEKL. The CDR3 is CASSQVSVAASTDTQYF. DNA for the CDR3: TGCGCCAGCAGCCAAGTTTCCGTGGCGGCTAGCACAGATACGCAGTATTTT.

The chain uses TRBV5-4 and TRBJ2-7, with 9 bases lining up with TRBD1. The CDR3 totals 15 residues. Germline V CDR1 and CDR2: SGHNT, YYREEE (reference sequence). V was clipped by 4 bases and J by 2 bases; unmatched bases: 7. The CDR3 DNA follows: TGTGCCAGCAGCCCCGGACAGGGGAGAACCTACGAGCAGTACTTC. Translated, it gives CASSPGQGRTYEQYF. Full variable domain (missing parts from reference TRBV5-4 and TRBJ2-7): ETGVTQSPTHLIKTRGQQVTLRCSSQSGHNTVSWYQQALGQGPQFIFQYYREEENGRGNFPPRFSGLQFPNYSSELNVNALELDDSALYLCASSPGQGRTYEQYFGPGTRLTVT.

The chain uses TRBV11-2 and TRBJ2-1, with D maybe TRBD2 (6 bases). The germline V gene encodes CDR1 SGHAT and CDR2 FQNNGV. V lost 3 bases to trimming and J lost 5 bases, with 17 bases between them. The CDR3 has 16 amino acids. CDR3 nucleotide sequence: TGTGCCAGCAGCTTGGGGAAACCGGGACTTAACAATGAGCAGTTCTTC. It translates to CASSLGKPGLNNEQFF.

V usage is TRBV18 and J usage is TRBJ2-7; the D gene is possibly TRBD1 (6 bases). Trimming took 3 bases from V and 3 from J, leaving 15 bases between them. Germline CDR1 and CDR2: KGHSH and LQKENI. The CDR3 sequence is 15 residues long. In DNA, the CDR3 is TGTGCCAGCTCACCTTCGCTAGGGGGTCTCTACGAGCAGTACTTC. It encodes CASSPSLGGLYEQYF.

The gene calls are TRBV5-1 and TRBJ1-4, with 9 bases identical to TRBD1. After removal of 7 bases from V and 13 bases from J, the junction contained 14 bases not matched to a gene. There are 14 residues in the CDR3. CDR1 SGHRS and CDR2 YFSETQ come from the germline V gene. This CDR3 reads CASQSGTGPMPLFF. CDR3 DNA sequence: TGCGCCAGCCAATCCGGGACAGGGCCAATGCCACTGTTTTTT.

The gene calls are TRBV27 and TRBJ2-2; D gene ambiguous. V gave up 0 bases and J gave up 1 base, with 9 bases separating them. CDR1 MNHEY and CDR2 SMNVEV come from the germline V gene (reference sequence). The CDR3 extends over 16 amino acids. As DNA, the CDR3 is TGTGCCAGCAGTTTATCGTGGCATAAGAACACCGGGGAGCTGTTTTTT. It translates to CASSLSWHKNTGELFF.

The CDR3 DNA reads TGTGCCAGCTCCCCCGGGACAGAGTCGTCCGAGCAGTACTTC. This translates into CASSPGTESSEQYF. This chain uses TRBV18 with TRBJ2-7, with 7 bases aligning to TRBD1. The J segment lost 6 bases and the V segment lost 6 bases, leaving 11 bases of the junction unmatched. Germline V gives CDR1 KGHSH, CDR2 LQKENI. CDR3 length: 14 amino acids.

The rearrangement joins TRBV10-3 to TRBJ1-1; D gene unclear. V dropped 2 bases and J dropped 4 bases, with 11 bases sitting between them. Per the germline V gene, CDR1 is ENHRY and CDR2 is SYGVKD. The CDR3 has 14 residues. The CDR3 reads CAISEVRRSTEAFF. The DNA for the CDR3 is TGTGCCATCAGTGAGGTTCGGCGGAGCACTGAAGCTTTCTTT.

This clone was picked up one time. The chain uses TRBV11-2 and TRBJ2-3, with D possibly TRBD1 on 5 matching bases. The germline gives CDR1 SGHAT, CDR2 FQNNGV. Trimming removed 10 bases at V and 4 bases at J, with 15 bases between. This CDR3 is 13 amino acids long. CDR3 region: CATKGERADTQYF. The CDR3 DNA reads TGTGCCACCAAAGGGGAAAGGGCAGATACGCAGTATTTT.

This chain links TRBV5-1 with TRBJ2-7; D may be TRBD2 (5 bases). This CDR3 is 15 amino acids long. V lost 1 base, J lost 4 bases, and 15 bases lay in between. The V gene's germline CDR1 is SGHRS and CDR2 YFSETQ. The CDR3 spells CASSLYSGDRYEQYF. CDR3 nucleotide sequence: TGCGCCAGCAGCTTGTATTCCGGGGATCGGTACGAGCAGTACTTC.

V and J are TRBV9 and TRBJ2-2; 8 nucleotides line up with TRBD1. The CDR3 sequence is 15 residues long. Germline V gives CDR1 SGDLS, CDR2 YYNGEE. The junction had 2 bases not matched to a gene; V was cut back by 4 bases and J by 0 bases. The DNA for the CDR3 is TGTGCCAGCAGCACGACAGGGGCGAACACCGGGGAGCTGTTTTTT. Translation: CASSTTGANTGELFF.

Only one count was recorded for this clone. The chain links TRBV18 to TRBJ1-5; 12 nucleotides align to TRBD1. V shed 2 bases and J 7 bases; nucleotides not matched to a gene: 6. The germline gives CDR1 KGHSH, CDR2 LQKENI. The CDR3 runs to 16 residues. The CDR3 bases are TGTGCCAGCTCACCAGAATCCGGGACAGGGGGCCAGCCCCAGCATTTT. This codes for CASSPESGTGGQPQHF.

The chain carries TRBV14 and TRBJ2-3; 13 nucleotides agree with TRBD2. The germline CDR1 and CDR2 sequences are SGHDN and FVKESK. V shed 1 base, J shed 0 bases, and the junction held 7 bases outside the gene matches. The CDR3 has 19 residues. Here the CDR3 DNA reads TGTGCCAGCAGCCAAGGAACTAGCGGGAGGGAAAGAAGCACAGATACGCAGTATTTT. Translation gives CASSQGTSGRERSTDTQYF. Looking up the rest from reference TRBV14 and TRBJ2-3 gives the full variable domain: EAGVTQFPSHSVIEKGQTVTLRCDPISGHDNLYWYRRVMGKEIKFLLHFVKESKQDESGMPNNRFLAERTGGTYSTLKVQPAELEDSGVYFCASSQGTSGRERSTDTQYFGPGTRLTVL.

The rearrangement joins TRBV14 to TRBJ2-1; TRBD2 aligns across 11 bases. This CDR3 is 15 amino acids long. Germline CDR1 reads SGHDN; CDR2 reads FVKESK. V lost 4 bases, J lost 3 bases, and 2 bases stayed unmatched. This CDR3 reads CASSPGLAVYNEQFF. CDR3 DNA sequence: TGTGCCAGCAGCCCGGGACTAGCGGTCTACAATGAGCAGTTCTTC.

This chain joins TRBV19 and TRBJ2-1; a weak D match, TRBD2 (6 bases). Trimming cost V 4 bases and J 9 bases, with 19 bases left between them. Germline lookup yields CDR1 LNHDA and CDR2 SQIVND (reference sequence). CDR3 length equals 15 residues. The chain's CDR3 is CASSKDPTSSSEQFF. In nucleotides, the CDR3 is TGTGCCAGTAGTAAGGACCCCACTAGCTCGAGTGAGCAGTTCTTC.

This clone was detected only once. The chain couples TRBV29-1 to TRBJ2-4; possible D gene TRBD2, 5 bases. Germline V gene lookup returns CDR1 SQVTM and CDR2 ANQGSEA. This CDR3 is built from 12 residues. The CDR3 spells CEGNYAKNIQYF. For the CDR3, the DNA is TGCGAGGGTAATTACGCCAAAAACATTCAGTACTTC. Drawing the rest from reference TRBV29-1 and TRBJ2-4, the complete variable domain is SAVISQKPSRDICQRGTSLTIQCQVDSQVTMMFWYRQQPGQSLTLIATANQGSEATYESGFVIDKFPISRPNLTFSTLTVSNMSPEDSSIYLCEGNYAKNIQYFGAGTRLSVL.

V is TRBV10-3 and J is TRBJ1-2; D unresolved. Trimming took 0 bases from V and 5 from J, leaving 10 bases between them. From germline, CDR1 is ENHRY and CDR2 SYGVKD. This CDR3 is built from 14 residues. CDR3 nucleotide sequence: TGTGCCATCAGTGAGTCGGGAGGGAATTATGGCTACACCTTC. Translated, it gives CAISESGGNYGYTF.